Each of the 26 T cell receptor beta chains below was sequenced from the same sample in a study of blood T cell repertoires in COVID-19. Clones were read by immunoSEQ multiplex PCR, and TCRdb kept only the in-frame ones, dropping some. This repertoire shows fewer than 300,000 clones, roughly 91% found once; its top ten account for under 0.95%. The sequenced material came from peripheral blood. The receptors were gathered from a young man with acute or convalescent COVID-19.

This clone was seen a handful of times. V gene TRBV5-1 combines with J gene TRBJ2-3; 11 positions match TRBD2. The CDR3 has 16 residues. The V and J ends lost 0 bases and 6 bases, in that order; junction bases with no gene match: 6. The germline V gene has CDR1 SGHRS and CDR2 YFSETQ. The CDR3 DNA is TGCGCCAGCAGCTTGGCCGGGACTAGCGGACTTGATACGCAGTATTTT. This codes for CASSLAGTSGLDTQYF.

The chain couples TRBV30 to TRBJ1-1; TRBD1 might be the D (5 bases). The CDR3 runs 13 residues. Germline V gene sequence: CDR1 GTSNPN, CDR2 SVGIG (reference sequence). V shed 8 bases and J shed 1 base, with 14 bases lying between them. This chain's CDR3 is CAGARGRNTEAFF. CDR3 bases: TGTGCCGGGGCCCGGGGGAGGAACACTGAAGCTTTCTTT.

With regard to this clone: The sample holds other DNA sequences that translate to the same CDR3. The CDR3 bases are TGTGCCAGCTCCGGACAGCTGAACACTGAAGCTTTCTTT. Its protein is CASSGQLNTEAFF. V and J are TRBV18 and TRBJ1-1, with D tentatively TRBD1 (6 bases). Germline CDR1 is KGHSH and CDR2 is LQKENI. With 6 bases removed from V and 0 bases from J, the gap between germline ends came to 8 bases. CDR3 size: 13 residues.

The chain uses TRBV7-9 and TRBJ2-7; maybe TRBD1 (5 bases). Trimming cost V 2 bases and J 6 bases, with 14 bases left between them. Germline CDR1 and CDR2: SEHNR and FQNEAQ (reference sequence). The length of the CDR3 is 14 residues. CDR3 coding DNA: TGTGCCAGCAGCTTAACCGACAGTCGGCTCGAGCAGTACTTC. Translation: CASSLTDSRLEQYF. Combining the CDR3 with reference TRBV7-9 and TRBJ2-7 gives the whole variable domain DTGVSQNPRHKITKRGQNVTFRCDPISEHNRLYWYRQTLGQGPEFLTYFQNEAQLEKSRLLSDRFSAERPKGSFSTLEIQRTEQGDSAMYLCASSLTDSRLEQYFGPGTRLTVT.

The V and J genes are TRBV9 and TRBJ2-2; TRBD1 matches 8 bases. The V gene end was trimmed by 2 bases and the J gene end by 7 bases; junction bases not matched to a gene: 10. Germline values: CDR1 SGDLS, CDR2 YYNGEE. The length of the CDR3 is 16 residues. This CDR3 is CASSVTTGEYFGELFF. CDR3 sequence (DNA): TGTGCCAGCAGCGTTACGACAGGGGAGTACTTCGGGGAGCTGTTTTTT.

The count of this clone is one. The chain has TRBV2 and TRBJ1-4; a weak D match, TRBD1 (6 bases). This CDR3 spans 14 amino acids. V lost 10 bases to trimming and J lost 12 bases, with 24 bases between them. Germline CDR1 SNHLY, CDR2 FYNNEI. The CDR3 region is CANKKGDGPGELFF. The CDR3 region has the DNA TGTGCCAACAAGAAGGGGGACGGCCCTGGGGAACTGTTTTTT.

The CDR3 is CAWSFPSSGLSENEQFF. The CDR3 nucleotides are TGTGCCTGGAGTTTCCCTTCTAGCGGTTTATCGGAGAATGAGCAGTTCTTC. The chain is built from TRBV30 and TRBJ2-1; 7 nucleotides line up with TRBD2. Germline trimming cut 2 bases from V and 7 bases from J; bases unmatched to any gene: 17. Germline V gives CDR1 GTSNPN, CDR2 SVGIG (reference sequence). This CDR3 comprises 17 residues.

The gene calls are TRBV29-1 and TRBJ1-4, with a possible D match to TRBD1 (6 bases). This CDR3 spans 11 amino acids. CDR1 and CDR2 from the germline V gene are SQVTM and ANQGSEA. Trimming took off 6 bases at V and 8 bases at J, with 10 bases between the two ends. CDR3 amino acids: CSVAGVEKLFF. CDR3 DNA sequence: TGCAGCGTAGCAGGGGTAGAAAAACTGTTTTTT.

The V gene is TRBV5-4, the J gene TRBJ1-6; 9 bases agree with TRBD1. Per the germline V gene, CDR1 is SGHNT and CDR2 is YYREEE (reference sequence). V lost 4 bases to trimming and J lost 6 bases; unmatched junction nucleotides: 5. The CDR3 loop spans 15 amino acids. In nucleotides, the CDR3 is TGTGCCAGCAGCACCACAGGGGGCGTTAATTCACCCCTCCACTTT. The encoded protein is CASSTTGGVNSPLHF.

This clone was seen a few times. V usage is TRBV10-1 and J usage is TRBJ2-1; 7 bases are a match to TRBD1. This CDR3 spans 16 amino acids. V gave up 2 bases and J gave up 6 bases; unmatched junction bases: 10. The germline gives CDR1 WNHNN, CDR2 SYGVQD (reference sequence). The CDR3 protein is CASSERTGTVANEQFF. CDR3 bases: TGCGCCAGCAGTGAGCGAACCGGGACAGTGGCCAATGAGCAGTTCTTC.

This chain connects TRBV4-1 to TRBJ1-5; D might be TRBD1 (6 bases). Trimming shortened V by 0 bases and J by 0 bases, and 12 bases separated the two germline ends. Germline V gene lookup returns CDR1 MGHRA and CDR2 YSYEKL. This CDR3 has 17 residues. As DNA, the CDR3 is TGCGCCAGCAGCCAAGAGGGCAGGGGAGTTAGCAATCAGCCCCAGCATTTT. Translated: CASSQEGRGVSNQPQHF.

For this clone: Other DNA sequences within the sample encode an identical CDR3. The CDR3 nucleotides read TGTGCCAGCAGTTTACAGGGCGGCTATGGCTACACCTTC. It translates to CASSLQGGYGYTF. This chain joins TRBV28 and TRBJ1-2; tentative D call: TRBD1 (5 bases). The CDR3 extends over 13 amino acids. The ends were cut back, 2 bases at V and 4 bases at J, with 8 bases in the middle. Germline V lookup: CDR1 MDHEN, CDR2 SYDVKM.

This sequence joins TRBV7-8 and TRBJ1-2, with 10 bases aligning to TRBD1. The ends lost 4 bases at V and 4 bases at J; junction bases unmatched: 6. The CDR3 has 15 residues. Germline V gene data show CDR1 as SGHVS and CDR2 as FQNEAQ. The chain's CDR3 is CASSSDRGRVYGYTF. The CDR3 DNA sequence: TGTGCCAGCAGCTCGGACAGGGGGAGAGTCTATGGCTACACCTTC.

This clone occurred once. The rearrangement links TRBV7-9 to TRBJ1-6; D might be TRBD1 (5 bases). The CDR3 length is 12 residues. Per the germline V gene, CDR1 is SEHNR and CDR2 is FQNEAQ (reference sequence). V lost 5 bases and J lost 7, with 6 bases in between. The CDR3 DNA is TGTGCCAGCAGCACAGGAAATTCACCCCTCCACTTT. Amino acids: CASSTGNSPLHF.

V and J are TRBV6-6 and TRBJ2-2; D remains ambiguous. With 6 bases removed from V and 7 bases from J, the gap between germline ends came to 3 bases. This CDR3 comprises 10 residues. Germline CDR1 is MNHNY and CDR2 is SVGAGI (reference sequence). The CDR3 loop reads CASRSGELFF. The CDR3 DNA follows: TGTGCCAGCAGGAGCGGGGAGCTGTTTTTT.

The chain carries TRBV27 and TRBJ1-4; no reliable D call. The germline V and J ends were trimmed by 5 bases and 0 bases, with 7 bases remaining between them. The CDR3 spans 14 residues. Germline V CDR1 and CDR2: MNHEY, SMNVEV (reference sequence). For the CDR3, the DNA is TGTGCCAGCAGTGATACAGCAACTAATGAAAAACTGTTTTTT. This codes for CASSDTATNEKLFF.

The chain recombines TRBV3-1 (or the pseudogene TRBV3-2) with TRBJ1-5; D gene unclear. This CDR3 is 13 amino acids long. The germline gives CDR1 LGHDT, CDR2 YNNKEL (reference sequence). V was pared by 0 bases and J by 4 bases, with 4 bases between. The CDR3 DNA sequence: TGTGCCAGCAGCCAAGATAGAAATCAGCCCCAGCATTTT. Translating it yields CASSQDRNQPQHF.

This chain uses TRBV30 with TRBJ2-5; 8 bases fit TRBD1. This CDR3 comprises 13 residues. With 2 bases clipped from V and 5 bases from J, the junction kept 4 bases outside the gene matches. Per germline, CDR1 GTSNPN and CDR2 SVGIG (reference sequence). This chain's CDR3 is CAWSSGGEETQYF. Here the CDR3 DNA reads TGTGCCTGGAGTTCAGGGGGCGAGGAGACCCAGTACTTC.

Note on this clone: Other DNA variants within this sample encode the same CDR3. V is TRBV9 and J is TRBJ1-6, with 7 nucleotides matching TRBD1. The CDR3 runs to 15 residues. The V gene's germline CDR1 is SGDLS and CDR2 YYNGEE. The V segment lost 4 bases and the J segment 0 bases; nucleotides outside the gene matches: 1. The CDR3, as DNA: TGTGCCAGCAGCACAGGGGACTCCTATAATTCACCCCTCCACTTT. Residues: CASSTGDSYNSPLHF.

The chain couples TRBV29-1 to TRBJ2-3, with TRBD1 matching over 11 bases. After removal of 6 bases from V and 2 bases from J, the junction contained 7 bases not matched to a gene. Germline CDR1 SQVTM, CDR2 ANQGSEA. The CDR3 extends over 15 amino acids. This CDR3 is CSVLQDRGLTDTQYF. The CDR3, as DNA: TGCAGCGTACTTCAGGACAGGGGGCTCACAGATACGCAGTATTTT.

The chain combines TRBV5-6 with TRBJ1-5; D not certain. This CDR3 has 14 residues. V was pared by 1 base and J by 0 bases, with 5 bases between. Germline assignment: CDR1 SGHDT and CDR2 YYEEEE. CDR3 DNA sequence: TGTGCCAGCAGCTTGTCTAGTAGCAATCAGCCCCAGCATTTT. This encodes CASSLSSSNQPQHF.

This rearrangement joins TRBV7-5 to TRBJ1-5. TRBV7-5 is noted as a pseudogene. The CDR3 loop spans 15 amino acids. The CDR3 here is CARSPGLTWDQPQHF. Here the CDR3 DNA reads TGTGCCAGAAGCCCTGGACTCACCTGGGATCAGCCCCAGCATTTT.

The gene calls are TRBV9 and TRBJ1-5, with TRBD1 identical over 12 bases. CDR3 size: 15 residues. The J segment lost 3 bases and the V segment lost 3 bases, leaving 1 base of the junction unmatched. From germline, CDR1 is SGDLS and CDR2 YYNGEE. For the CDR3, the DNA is TGTGCCAGCAGCGCGGGACAGGGGGCCAATCAGCCCCAGCATTTT. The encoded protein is CASSAGQGANQPQHF.

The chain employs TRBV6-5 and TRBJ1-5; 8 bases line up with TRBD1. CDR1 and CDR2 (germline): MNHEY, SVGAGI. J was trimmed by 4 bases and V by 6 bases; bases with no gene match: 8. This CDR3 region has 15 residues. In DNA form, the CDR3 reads TGTGCCAGCAGGGACAGGGAGAGGGGTAATCAGCCCCAGCATTTT. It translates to CASRDRERGNQPQHF.

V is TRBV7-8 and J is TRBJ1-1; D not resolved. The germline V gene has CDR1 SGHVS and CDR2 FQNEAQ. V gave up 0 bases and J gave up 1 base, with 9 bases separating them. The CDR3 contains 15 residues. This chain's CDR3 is CASSLAGVENTEAFF. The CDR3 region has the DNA TGTGCCAGCAGCTTAGCCGGGGTAGAGAACACTGAAGCTTTCTTT. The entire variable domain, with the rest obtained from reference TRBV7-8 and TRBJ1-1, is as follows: GAGVSQSPRYKVAKRGQDVALRCDPISGHVSLFWYQQALGQGPEFLTYFQNEAQLDKSGLPSDRFFAERPEGSVSTLKIQRTQQEDSAVYLCASSLAGVENTEAFFGQGTRLTVV.

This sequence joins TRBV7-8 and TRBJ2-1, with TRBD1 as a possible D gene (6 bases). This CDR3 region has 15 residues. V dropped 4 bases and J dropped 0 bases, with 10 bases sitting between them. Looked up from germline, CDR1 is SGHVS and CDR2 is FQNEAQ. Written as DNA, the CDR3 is TGTGCCAGCAGCTACGACAGGAGCTCCTACAATGAGCAGTTCTTC. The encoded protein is CASSYDRSSYNEQFF.